This entry is about one TCR beta chain. These data belong to a study of glioma-infiltrating T cells after dendritic cell vaccination. Study-level information: Dendritic cell vaccine was injected intradermally three times, biweekly.

The CDR3 extends over 17 amino acids. The V and J ends lost 1 base and 0 bases respectively, with 15 bases between them. Germline lookup yields CDR1 SGHAT and CDR2 FQNNGV. Input was 2 to 2.5 ug genomic DNA, or all available if less. The PCR used 60 V beta and 13 J beta primers. TCRdb's table, derived via immunoSEQ multiplex PCR, lists solely in-frame clones and lacks some. The sample includes about 73,000 clones, over 75% of them seen just once. The chain links TRBV11-2 to TRBJ2-5; a possible D gene is TRBD1 (5 bases). The sample in question was blood, obtained before dendritic cell vaccination. This sequence was found in a human donor with glioblastoma. CDR3 loop: CASSLGVAGPYQETQYF. DNA for the CDR3: TGTGCCAGCAGCTTAGGTGTTGCAGGGCCGTACCAAGAGACCCAGTACTTC.